These 24 T cell receptor beta chains originate from one sample sequenced in a study of beta chain features in type 1 diabetes (dated by TCRdb to 2017 to 2018). The library was built by means of the immunoSEQ multiplex PCR assay. The entire isolated RNA was reverse transcribed using the High Capacity cDNA Reverse Transcription Kit, and thus expressed TCRB transcripts were sequenced. Sourced from immuneACCESS, this table was stored by TCRdb with only in-frame sequences that have V and J called. A share of the clones is absent; for the studies checked, an unresolved V gene accounts for under half, and the remainder has no known explanation. The sample table shows a few hundred thousand clones, and 12% to 15% are seen once. The ten largest account for about 6.6% of the sample. The specimen was central memory CD4+ T cells from blood. All receptors come from a man aged 25 to 40 in good health.

The rearrangement joins TRBV7-2 to TRBJ2-5, with a possible D match to TRBD2 (5 bases). The CDR3 length is 14 residues. V was trimmed by 1 base and J by 5 bases, leaving 11 bases between them. In germline, CDR1 is SGHTA, CDR2 FQGNSA. CDR3 residues: CASSLDAAGETQYF. In nucleotides, the CDR3 is TGTGCCAGCAGCTTAGACGCCGCGGGTGAGACCCAGTACTTC.

The V and J genes are TRBV7-2 and TRBJ2-1; either TRBD1 or TRBD2 may fit D (6 bases each). The CDR3 runs to 16 residues. V was clipped by 2 bases and J by 7 bases, with 18 bases between them. Germline V gives CDR1 SGHTA, CDR2 FQGNSA. This chain's CDR3 is CASSLIGGRLRNEQFF. The CDR3 bases are TGTGCCAGCAGCTTAATTGGGGGGCGACTGCGGAATGAGCAGTTCTTC.

This chain links TRBV6-5 with TRBJ2-2; 8 bases map to TRBD2. The CDR3 totals 15 residues. With V trimmed by 6 bases and J by 0 bases, 3 bases remained unmatched. Per germline, CDR1 MNHEY and CDR2 SVGAGI. The CDR3 spells CASSPGGTNTGELFF. As DNA, the CDR3 is TGTGCCAGCAGCCCGGGGGGGACGAACACCGGGGAGCTGTTTTTT.

This clone occurred a few times. One end of the junction varies from germline; a read error may be responsible. The rearrangement joins TRBV6-1 to TRBJ2-4, with 10 bases matching TRBD1. This CDR3 is built from 16 residues. Per the germline V gene, CDR1 is MNHNS and CDR2 is SASEGT. DNA of the CDR3: TGTGCCATCAGTGAGGGACAGGGGTACGGCAAAAACATTCAGTACTTC. It translates to CAISEGQGYGKNIQYF.

This clone was recorded once. J is TRBJ2-1 and V is TRBV4-3; TRBD1 matches at 7 bases. CDR3 length equals 16 residues. Germline CDR1 is LGHNA and CDR2 is YSLEER. V gave up 0 bases and J gave up 3 bases; unmatched junction bases: 5. CDR3 sequence reads: CASSQETRGFYNEQFF. The CDR3 DNA is TGCGCCAGCAGCCAAGAAACCAGGGGGTTCTACAATGAGCAGTTCTTC.

This chain links TRBV7-2 with TRBJ1-5; no firm D call. CDR3 length: 14 amino acids. Germline-derived CDR1 and CDR2 are SGHTA and FQGNSA. Trimming took 4 bases from V and 6 from J, leaving 13 bases between them. Here the CDR3 reads CASSYLDQVQPQHF. CDR3 bases: TGTGCCAGCAGCTATTTGGACCAGGTTCAGCCCCAGCATTTT.

This clone was seen a few times. The rearrangement joins TRBV5-1 to TRBJ2-1; 13 bases align to TRBD2. Germline CDR1 and CDR2: SGHRS and YFSETQ. The trim removed 0 bases at V and 7 bases at J, leaving 10 bases unmatched. The CDR3 length is 18 residues. CDR3 loop: CASSLGPTSGRAKNEQFF. The CDR3 bases are TGCGCCAGCAGCTTGGGCCCCACTAGCGGGAGGGCAAAGAATGAGCAGTTCTTC.

This clone was recorded many times. The chain uses TRBV7-3 and TRBJ2-1; D is possibly TRBD2 (5 bases). V was shortened by 1 base and J by 9 bases, with 10 bases between the two germline ends. The CDR3 covers 13 residues. Germline values: CDR1 SGHTA, CDR2 FQGTGA. The CDR3 sequence: CASSLREKGEQFF. The CDR3 DNA reads TGTGCCAGCAGCTTAAGGGAGAAGGGTGAGCAGTTCTTC.

The chain links TRBV2 to TRBJ2-5; TRBD2 agrees at 11 bases. V gave up 6 bases and J gave up 7 bases; unmatched junction bases: 4. Germline V lookup: CDR1 SNHLY, CDR2 FYNNEI. The CDR3 length is 13 residues. DNA of the CDR3: TGTGCCAGCAGCGGACTAGCGGGTGGGACCCAGTACTTC. Its protein product is CASSGLAGGTQYF.

Worth noting for this clone: With only one base between it and a far larger clone, this is likely a read error. The J gene is TRBJ1-5, the V gene TRBV29-1; D possibly corresponds to TRBD1 (6 bases). Looked up from germline, CDR1 is SQVTM and CDR2 is ANQGSEA. The CDR3 is 15 residues long. The CDR3 DNA is TGCAGCGTTGCGACAGGACATGGTGGCAATCAGCTCCAGCATTTT. It specifies CSVATGHGGNQLQHF.

The chain combines TRBV6-1 with TRBJ2-3, with 8 bases aligning to TRBD2. Germline V gives CDR1 MNHNS, CDR2 SASEGT. The CDR3 has 15 residues. V shed 0 bases and J 10 bases; nucleotides not matched to a gene: 9. CDR3 in amino acids: CASSEAPGTRGAQYF. In nucleotides, the CDR3 is TGTGCCAGCAGTGAAGCCCCCGGGACTAGGGGGGCGCAGTATTTT.

This clone turned up a few times. The CDR3 DNA reads TGTGCCAGCAGTTACAGAGGAGACACTGAAGCTTTCTTT. This codes for CASSYRGDTEAFF. V gene TRBV25-1 combines with J gene TRBJ1-1; D gene unclear. V was cut by 5 bases and J by 3 bases, with 10 bases left in between. The CDR3 covers 13 residues. Germline-derived CDR1 and CDR2 are MGHDK and SYGVNS.

This clone was counted between two and nine times. V gene TRBV5-1 combines with J gene TRBJ1-3; D may be TRBD1 (6 bases). This CDR3 has 15 amino acids. CDR1 is SGHRS and CDR2 is YFSETQ in the germline V gene. V lost 4 bases and J lost 0, with 11 bases in between. Here the CDR3 reads CASSPQGTSGNTIYF. DNA of the CDR3: TGCGCCAGCAGCCCCCAGGGGACCTCTGGAAACACCATATATTTT.

The genes are TRBV6-5 and TRBJ1-2; 10 positions match TRBD1. Trimming cost V 7 bases and J 2 bases; bases outside gene matches: 4. From germline, CDR1 is MNHEY and CDR2 SVGAGI. The CDR3 is 14 amino acids. The CDR3 is CASTGTGVNYGYTF. The CDR3 DNA follows: TGTGCCAGCACCGGGACAGGGGTGAACTATGGCTACACCTTC.

A few counts support this clone. The chain links TRBV11-2 to TRBJ1-1; 7 nucleotides align to TRBD1. This CDR3 is built from 15 residues. Germline V CDR1 and CDR2: SGHAT, FQNNGV. The junction had 10 bases not matched to a gene; V was cut back by 5 bases and J by 4 bases. CDR3 coding DNA: TGTGCCAGCAGCCCCGGGACAGCCACCTCCACTGAAGCTTTCTTT. It translates to CASSPGTATSTEAFF.

In its sample, this clone is medium-sized (0.01 to 0.1%). The V gene is TRBV7-9, the J gene TRBJ2-3; tentatively, D is TRBD2 (6 bases). CDR1 is SEHNR, CDR2 FQNEAQ, per germline (reference sequence). The CDR3 totals 14 residues. V was clipped by 4 bases and J by 3 bases, with 11 bases between them. The CDR3 DNA reads as TGTGCCAGCAGCTCCGGGAGTCGTACAGATACGCAGTATTTT. It codes for CASSSGSRTDTQYF.

The sample holds a few counts of this clone. The chain carries TRBV4-3 and TRBJ2-6; TRBD1 matches 9 bases. The CDR3 has 18 residues. Germline CDR1 reads LGHNA; CDR2 reads YSLEER. V trimming: 4 bases; J trimming: 0 bases; junction bases outside the gene matches: 7. The CDR3 is CASSPGQGSFSGANVLTF. CDR3 DNA sequence: TGCGCCAGCAGCCCGGGACAGGGTTCTTTCTCTGGGGCCAACGTCCTGACTTTC.

V is TRBV7-2 and J is TRBJ2-5; D may be TRBD2 (6 bases). Germline V CDR1 and CDR2: SGHTA, FQGNSA. This CDR3 spans 15 amino acids. V lost 1 base to trimming and J lost 2 bases, with 11 bases between them. The CDR3 nucleotides read TGTGCCAGCAGCTTAGTTGGGGGGACTCAAGAGACCCAGTACTTC. It codes for CASSLVGGTQETQYF. Together with reference TRBV7-2 and TRBJ2-5, the CDR3 gives the full variable domain: GAGVSQSPSNKVTEKGKDVELRCDPISGHTALYWYRQSLGQGLEFLIYFQGNSAPDKSGLPSDRFSAERTGGSVSTLTIQRTQQEDSAVYLCASSLVGGTQETQYFGPGTRLLVL.

This clone was counted only a few times. The chain combines TRBV5-1 with TRBJ1-2; D uncertain. Germline CDR1 SGHRS, CDR2 YFSETQ. The V end was cut by 0 bases, the J end by 5 bases, with 5 bases between. This CDR3 is 12 amino acids long. The CDR3 DNA follows: TGCGCCAGCAGCTTGGACACGTATGGCTACACCTTC. It encodes CASSLDTYGYTF.

This clone was observed a handful of times. The V call is TRBV29-1, the J call TRBJ1-1; 9 nucleotides match TRBD1. This CDR3 is 15 amino acids long. Trimming took 6 bases from V and 0 from J; bases not matched to a gene: 8. Germline assignment: CDR1 SQVTM and CDR2 ANQGSEA. The CDR3 sequence: CSVRQGGFMNTEAFF. CDR3 in DNA: TGCAGCGTACGACAGGGGGGCTTTATGAACACTGAAGCTTTCTTT.

This sequence joins TRBV5-1 and TRBJ2-5, with D maybe TRBD1 (6 bases). Per germline, CDR1 SGHRS and CDR2 YFSETQ. V was shortened by 4 bases and J by 1 base, with 14 bases between the two germline ends. The CDR3 is 15 residues long. The CDR3 here is CASSTQGQPQETQYF. Written as DNA, the CDR3 is TGCGCCAGCAGCACCCAAGGACAGCCCCAAGAGACCCAGTACTTC.

This clone was observed a few times. The V and J genes are TRBV11-3 and TRBJ2-2, with D unclear. This CDR3 region has 13 residues. V lost 1 base and J 9 bases, leaving 9 bases between the germline ends. CDR1 and CDR2 (germline): SGHNT, YENEEA. CDR3 residues: CASSLGLHRELFF. The CDR3 nucleotides are TGTGCCAGCAGCTTAGGACTCCACCGGGAGCTGTTTTTT.

This clone was detected a few times. The chain couples TRBV7-9 to TRBJ1-1; D unresolved. V was cut by 2 bases and J by 3 bases, with 13 bases left in between. Germline CDR1 reads SEHNR; CDR2 reads FQNEAQ (reference sequence). CDR3 length: 15 residues. CDR3 sequence: CASSLIWFGDTEAFF. The CDR3 DNA is TGTGCCAGCAGCTTAATATGGTTTGGGGACACTGAAGCTTTCTTT.

The J gene is TRBJ1-5, the V gene TRBV6-1, with D tentatively TRBD1 (5 bases). V was clipped by 2 bases and J by 7 bases, with 9 bases between them. The CDR3 covers 13 residues. Germline assignment: CDR1 MNHNS and CDR2 SASEGT. For the CDR3, the DNA is TGTGCCAGCAGTGAAAGGGGTTGGCAGCCCCAGCATTTT. Translated: CASSERGWQPQHF.